This TCR beta chain was profiled in a study of a mutant IDH1 vaccine in newly diagnosed glioma. Described time point: week 47, end of study. With topical imiquimod, each dose of the vaccine consisted of 300 ug of mutant IDH1 20-mer peptide. Vaccinations, eight in total, occurred in weeks 1, 3, 5, 7, 11, 15, 19, 23. General study points: There seemed to be no relation between pseudoprogression and changes in top peripheral T cell clonotypes.

The data were produced by immunoSEQ multiplex PCR, yet TCRdb's version contains in-frame clones alone and is incomplete. The table shows about 50,000 clones, with less than 85% occurring only once. This CDR3 has 12 residues. V lost 5 bases to trimming and J lost 15 bases; unmatched junction nucleotides: 10. Germline values: CDR1 MDHEN, CDR2 SYDVKM. With respect to this clone: No antigen is known for it.

This sample comprised PBMCs, obtained from a glioma patient whose treatment included an IDH1 peptide vaccine. This clonotype originated in a woman aged 25 to 39 with glioma. Some clones in this sample may be carry-over from other donors' samples. This chain connects TRBV28 to TRBJ2-1; 7 nucleotides agree with TRBD1. The DNA for the CDR3 is TGTGCCAGCAGTCCTTCCGGCCACAGGGGGTTCTTC. This codes for CASSPSGHRGFF.